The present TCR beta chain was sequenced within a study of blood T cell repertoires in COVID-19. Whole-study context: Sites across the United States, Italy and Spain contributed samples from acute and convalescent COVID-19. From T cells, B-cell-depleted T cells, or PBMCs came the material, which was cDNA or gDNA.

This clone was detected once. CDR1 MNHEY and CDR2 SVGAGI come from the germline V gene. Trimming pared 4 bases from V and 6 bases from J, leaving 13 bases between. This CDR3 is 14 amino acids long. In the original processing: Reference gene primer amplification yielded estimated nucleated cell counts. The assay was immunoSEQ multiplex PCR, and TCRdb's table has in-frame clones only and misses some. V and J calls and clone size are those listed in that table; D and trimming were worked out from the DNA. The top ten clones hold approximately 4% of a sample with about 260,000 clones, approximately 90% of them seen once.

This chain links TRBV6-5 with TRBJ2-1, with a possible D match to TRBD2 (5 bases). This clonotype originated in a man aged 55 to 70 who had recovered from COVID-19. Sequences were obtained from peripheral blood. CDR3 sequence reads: CASSLEASVNEQFF. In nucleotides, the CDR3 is TGTGCCAGCAGTTTGGAGGCGAGCGTCAATGAGCAGTTCTTC.